A selection of T cell receptor beta chains follows, all from one sample in a study of cytomegalovirus exposure and HLA in healthy donors. Measured with immunoSEQ multiplex PCR; TCRdb has only the in-frame clones, and not every one. The sample carries approximately 280,000 clones, just over 85% recorded once. Sample: PBMCs. The receptors stem from a woman in her late teens or twenties in good health and CMV-seronegative. The CDR3 runs from the conserved cysteine through the conserved F or W. D genes are given only for firm matches.

j_call v_call d_call cdr3_nt cdr3_aa
TRBJ2-7 TRBV4-1 TRBD2 TGCGCCAGCAGCCAAGTACTAGCGGGGACATACGAGCAGTACTTC CASSQVLAGTYEQYF
TRBJ2-1 TRBV5-1 TRBD2 TGCGCCAGCAGCTTGGCCCTGACTAGCGGGGGGCTCAATGAGCAGTTCTTC CASSLALTSGGLNEQFF
TRBJ2-7 TRBV10-3 . TGTGCCATCAGCCCCCAGGAGGGTGGCTACGAGCAGTACTTC CAISPQEGGYEQYF
TRBJ2-7 TRBV5-1 TRBD2 TGCGCCAGCAGCCCCAATCGGGGGGGCCGCCCCTACGAGCAGTACTTC CASSPNRGGRPYEQYF
TRBJ2-6 TRBV19 TRBD2 TGTGCCAGTAGTATAGGAAGCGGGATTGCTGGGGCCAACGTCCTGACTTTC CASSIGSGIAGANVLTF
TRBJ2-7 TRBV7-9 TRBD2 TGTGCCAGCAGCTTAGGCCTAGCGGGGATCTACGAGCAGTACTTC CASSLGLAGIYEQYF
TRBJ2-5 TRBV2 . TGTGCCAGCATTTTACGGGGGGCTTACCAAGAGACCCAGTACTTC CASILRGAYQETQYF
TRBJ2-7 TRBV10-2 TRBD2 TGCGCCAGCGGGGCGGGAGGGAGGCCCTACGAGCAGTACTTC CASGAGGRPYEQYF
TRBJ1-5 TRBV2 . TGTGCCAGCAGGCCACAGGGAAGCAATCAGCCCCAGCATTTT CASRPQGSNQPQHF
TRBJ1-5 TRBV6-5 TRBD1 TGTGCCAGCAGTCCGGGACAGGGGGCCAATCAGCCCCAGCATTTT CASSPGQGANQPQHF
TRBJ1-3 TRBV5-1 . TGCGCCAGCAGCTTGGGGACAGTTGGAAACACCATATATTTT CASSLGTVGNTIYF
TRBJ1-2 TRBV6-5 . TGTGCCAGCAGTCGACAGGAAAGCTGGGGCTATGGCTACACCTTC CASSRQESWGYGYTF
TRBJ1-2 TRBV6-5 TRBD1 TGTGCCAGCAGTACACGGACAGGGGACGGCTACACCTTC CASSTRTGDGYTF
TRBJ2-2 TRBV6-1 . TGTGCCAGCACTTTCGCTAGCGCAACCACCGGGGAGCTGTTTTTT CASTFASATTGELFF
TRBJ2-1 TRBV19 . TGTGCCAGTAGCCTACAGGGTAGCAATGAGCAGTTCTTC CASSLQGSNEQFF
TRBJ2-3 TRBV5-4 TRBD2 TGTGCCAGCAGCCCCTTCGCGGGGGAGGGTGATACGCAGTATTTT CASSPFAGEGDTQYF
TRBJ1-5 TRBV2 TRBD1 TGTGCCAGCAGTGCAGAGACAGGGCTGGGGCAGCCCCAGCATTTT CASSAETGLGQPQHF